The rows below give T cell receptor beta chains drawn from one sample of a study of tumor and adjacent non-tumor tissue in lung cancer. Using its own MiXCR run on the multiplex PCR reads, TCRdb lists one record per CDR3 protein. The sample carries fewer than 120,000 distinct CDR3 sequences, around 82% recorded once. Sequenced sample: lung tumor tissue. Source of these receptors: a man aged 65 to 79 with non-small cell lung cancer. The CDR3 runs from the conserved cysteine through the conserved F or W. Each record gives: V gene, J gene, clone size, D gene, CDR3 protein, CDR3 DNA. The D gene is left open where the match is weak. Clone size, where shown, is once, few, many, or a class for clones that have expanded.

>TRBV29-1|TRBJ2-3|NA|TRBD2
CSANLTSGGADTQYF
TGCAGTGCAAACCTGACTAGCGGTGGCGCAGATACGCAGTATTTT
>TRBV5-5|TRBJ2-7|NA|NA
CASSLVLGSSLTYEQYF
TGTGCCAGCAGCTTGGTATTGGGTAGCTCTCTCACCTACGAGCAATACTTC
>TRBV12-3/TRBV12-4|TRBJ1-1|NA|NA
CASSFRVTQEAFF
TGTGCTAGCAGTTTTCGGGTCACACAGGAAGCTTTCTTT
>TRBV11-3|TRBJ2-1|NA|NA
CACSLNPTGGRDEQFF
TGTGCCTGCAGCTTAAATCCCACGGGGGGCAGGGATGAGCAGTTCTTC
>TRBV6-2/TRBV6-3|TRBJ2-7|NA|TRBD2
CASSSYPSLAGGIYEQYF
TGTGCCAGCAGTTCATACCCGAGTCTAGCGGGAGGAATCTACGAGCAGTACTTC
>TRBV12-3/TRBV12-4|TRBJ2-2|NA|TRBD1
CASSSWTGGMGELFF
TGTGCCAGCAGTTCCTGGACAGGGGGCATGGGGGAGCTGTTTTTT
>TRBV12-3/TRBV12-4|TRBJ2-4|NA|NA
CTSSSTDSSSNIQYF
TGTACCAGCAGTTCAACCGACAGCTCATCAAACATTCAATACTTC
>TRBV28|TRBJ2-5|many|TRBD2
CASSFPGRETQYF
TGTGCCAGCAGTTTCCCCGGGAGGGAGACCCAGTACTTC
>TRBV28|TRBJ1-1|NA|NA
CATTHLLRGLNIEAFF
TGTGCCACCACCCATTTACTCAGAGGGCTCAACATTGAAGCTTTCTTT
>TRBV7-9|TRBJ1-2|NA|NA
CASNLEGIGFFGYTF
TGTGCCAGTAACTTAGAGGGGATCGGATTTTTTGGCTACACCTTC
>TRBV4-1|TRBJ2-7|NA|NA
CASSQGGGPEEQYF
TGCGCCAGTAGCCAAGGAGGGGGTCCTGAAGAGCAGTACTTC
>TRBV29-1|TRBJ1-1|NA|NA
CGARPGNTEALF
TGCGGCGCCAGACCGGGGAACACTGAAGCTTTATTT
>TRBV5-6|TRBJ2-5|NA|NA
CASSWDFSGETQYF
TGTGCCAGCAGCTGGGACTTCAGCGGAGAGACACAGTACTTT
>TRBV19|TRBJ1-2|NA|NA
CATASGYGYTF
TGTGCCACAGCCAGCGGCTATGGCTACACCTTC